This T cell receptor beta chain was identified in a study of response to subunit inactivated influenza vaccine. Findings of the study overall: With each seasonal influenza vaccination, the authors suggested, few new T cells are recruited.

Points on this clonotype: Antigen specificity is unknown. The CDR3 does not end in the conserved phenylalanine or tryptophan, so this is likely a read error.

TCRdb recomputed calls from the RT-PCR reads with MiXCR, one row per CDR3 protein. The sample carries around 530,000 distinct CDR3 sequences, roughly 12% recorded once. Trimming shortened V by 7 bases and J by 5 bases, and 14 bases separated the two germline ends. This CDR3 is 13 amino acids long. This receptor was taken from a man aged 50 to 60 who received an inactivated influenza vaccine. The sample in question was PBMCs from blood, obtained on the day of vaccination. This chain links TRBV12-3 or TRBV12-4 with TRBJ1-1; unclear D gene. CDR3 in DNA: TGTGCCAGCACCCCGAGAGGGCTAACTGAAGCTTTCTTA. Translating it yields CASTPRGLTEAFL.